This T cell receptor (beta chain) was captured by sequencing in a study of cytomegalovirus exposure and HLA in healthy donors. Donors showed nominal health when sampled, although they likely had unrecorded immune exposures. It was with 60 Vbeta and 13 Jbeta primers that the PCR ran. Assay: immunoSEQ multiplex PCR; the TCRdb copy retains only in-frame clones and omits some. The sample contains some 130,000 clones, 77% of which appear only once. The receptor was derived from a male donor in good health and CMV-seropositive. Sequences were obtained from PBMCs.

CDR3: CASRGQRWTDTQYF. CDR3 DNA: TGTGCCAGCAGGGGACAGAGATGGACAGATACGCAGTATTTT. This chain joins TRBV2 and TRBJ2-3; 7 positions match TRBD1. CDR3 length: 14 amino acids. The junction had 6 bases not matched to a gene; V was cut back by 6 bases and J by 3 bases. CDR1 and CDR2 (germline): SNHLY, FYNNEI.